These 24 T cell receptor beta chains came from one sample sequenced in a study of blood T cell repertoires in COVID-19. The assay was immunoSEQ multiplex PCR, and TCRdb's table has in-frame clones only and misses some. The repertoire holds about 200,000 clones, with around nine tenths as singletons. The sample consisted of peripheral blood. These receptor sequences come from a man aged 55 to 70 with COVID-19, enrolled during active disease.

The chain links TRBV2 to TRBJ1-5; TRBD1 agrees at 7 bases. Germline-derived CDR1 and CDR2 are SNHLY and FYNNEI. This CDR3 comprises 17 residues. With V trimmed by 5 bases and J by 3 bases, 13 bases remained unmatched. CDR3 bases: TGTGCCAGCAGTACCGGCACTACGACAGGGTCCAATCAGCCCCAGCATTTT. This encodes CASSTGTTTGSNQPQHF.

The chain employs TRBV28 and TRBJ2-5; maybe TRBD1 (5 bases). Per the germline V gene, CDR1 is MDHEN and CDR2 is SYDVKM. This CDR3 is 12 amino acids long. Trimming cost V 7 bases and J 2 bases, with 8 bases left between them. The CDR3 DNA reads as TGTGCCAGCACCAGGGCGCAAGAGACCCAGTACTTC. It specifies CASTRAQETQYF.

The V call is TRBV7-6, the J call TRBJ2-1, with D tentatively TRBD2 (6 bases). V gave up 5 bases and J gave up 0 bases, with 20 bases separating them. Looked up from germline, CDR1 is SGHVS and CDR2 is FNYEAQ. The CDR3 consists of 18 residues. CDR3 nucleotide sequence: TGTGCCAGCAGCGGAGGGTTCGCGGGCAGAAGCTCCTACAATGAGCAGTTCTTC. This gives the protein CASSGGFAGRSSYNEQFF.

The CDR3 nucleotides are TGCGCCAGCAGCTTGATGTCTGCCGGGGCAGATACGCAGTATTTT. Translating gives CASSLMSAGADTQYF. This chain links TRBV5-1 with TRBJ2-3, with D tentatively TRBD2 (5 bases). The germline CDR1 and CDR2 sequences are SGHRS and YFSETQ. The CDR3 consists of 15 residues. Trimming cost V 1 base and J 4 bases, with 13 bases left between them.

The V call is TRBV27, the J call TRBJ2-2; no firm D call. Germline assignment: CDR1 MNHEY and CDR2 SMNVEV (reference sequence). V dropped 4 bases and J dropped 6 bases, with 9 bases sitting between them. This CDR3 spans 13 amino acids. The CDR3: CASSSLAAGELFF. For the CDR3, the DNA is TGTGCCAGCAGTTCCCTCGCGGCCGGGGAGCTGTTTTTT.

This clone occurred once. V usage is TRBV28 and J usage is TRBJ2-7, with 7 bases identical to TRBD2. The ends lost 8 bases at V and 1 base at J; junction bases unmatched: 8. CDR1 MDHEN and CDR2 SYDVKM come from the germline V gene. This CDR3 spans 14 amino acids. CDR3 nucleotides: TGTGCCAGCTGTCTGTCGGGAGGTTCCTACGAGCAGTACTTC. This translates into CASCLSGGSYEQYF.

A few counts support this clone. The chain joins TRBV6-6 to TRBJ1-4, with D possibly TRBD1 on 6 matching bases. Looked up from germline, CDR1 is MNHNY and CDR2 is SVGAGI (reference sequence). V lost 6 bases and J 6 bases, leaving 14 bases between the germline ends. The CDR3 length is 14 residues. The CDR3 DNA reads TGTGCCAGCAGACAGAACAGGGATGATGAAAAACTGTTTTTT. This codes for CASRQNRDDEKLFF.

V usage is TRBV27 and J usage is TRBJ1-1; D is uncertain. The CDR3 has 12 residues. The germline V and J ends were trimmed by 2 bases and 4 bases, with 5 bases remaining between them. Germline CDR1 reads MNHEY; CDR2 reads SMNVEV (reference sequence). The CDR3 sequence: CASSLPSTEAFF. In DNA, the CDR3 is TGTGCCAGCAGTTTACCCTCCACTGAAGCTTTCTTT.

The J gene is TRBJ1-5, the V gene TRBV21-1. TRBV21-1 is termed a pseudogene. This CDR3 comprises 15 residues. The CDR3 sequence is CASSKWDEGRQPQHF. DNA for the CDR3: TGTGCCAGCAGCAAATGGGATGAGGGAAGGCAGCCCCAGCATTTT.

The genes are TRBV6-5 and TRBJ1-5, with TRBD1 identical over 9 bases. Trimming cost V 2 bases and J 3 bases; bases outside gene matches: 5. The CDR3 spans 16 residues. Germline lookup yields CDR1 MNHEY and CDR2 SVGAGI. The CDR3 protein is CASSYRRTGDNQPQHF. CDR3 coding DNA: TGTGCCAGCAGTTACAGACGGACAGGGGACAATCAGCCCCAGCATTTT.

The chain combines TRBV19 with TRBJ2-2; 10 nucleotides agree with TRBD2. The CDR3 extends over 14 amino acids. Germline V gene sequence: CDR1 LNHDA, CDR2 SQIVND (reference sequence). V shed 7 bases and J 4 bases; nucleotides not matched to a gene: 3. The CDR3, as DNA: TGTGCCAGTAAGCGGGGGGGCCCCACCGGGGAGCTGTTTTTT. Its translation: CASKRGGPTGELFF.

A single count supports this clone. The gene calls are TRBV3-1 (or the pseudogene TRBV3-2) and TRBJ2-5; a possible D gene is TRBD2 (7 bases). The germline V and J ends were trimmed by 4 bases and 5 bases, with 29 bases remaining between them. Per the germline V gene, CDR1 is LGHDT and CDR2 is YNNKEL (reference sequence). The CDR3 is made up of 19 amino acids. The CDR3 nucleotides are TGTGCCAGCAGCCTTCCGGGACAACAAAGGGGGGGGAAGAGGGAGACCCAGTACTTC. It encodes CASSLPGQQRGGKRETQYF.

The rearrangement uses TRBV3-1 (or the pseudogene TRBV3-2) and TRBJ1-1; D unclear. The CDR3 has 14 residues. The germline gives CDR1 LGHDT, CDR2 YNNKEL (reference sequence). V gave up 5 bases and J gave up 2 bases, with 12 bases separating them. For the CDR3, the DNA is TGTGCCAGCAGCGCAGCTCAGGAAAACACTGAAGCTTTCTTT. This gives the protein CASSAAQENTEAFF.

This clone came up once. CDR3 DNA: TGTGCCAGTAGTACCTCAGGGAAAGACGAGCAGTACTTC. This codes for CASSTSGKDEQYF. This chain joins TRBV19 and TRBJ2-7, with TRBD1 as a possible D gene (5 bases). The CDR3 has 13 residues. Per the germline V gene, CDR1 is LNHDA and CDR2 is SQIVND (reference sequence). With 4 bases removed from V and 5 bases from J, the gap between germline ends came to 12 bases.

This clone was recorded once. The CDR3 sequence is CASSQGTSGPYNEQFF. The DNA for the CDR3 is TGTGCCAGCAGCCAAGGGACTAGCGGACCCTACAATGAGCAGTTCTTC. The rearrangement links TRBV2 to TRBJ2-1; 11 bases fit TRBD2. Germline assignment: CDR1 SNHLY and CDR2 FYNNEI. The V and J ends lost 6 bases and 2 bases, in that order; junction bases with no gene match: 6. The CDR3 spans 16 residues.

The rearrangement uses TRBV30 and TRBJ1-1; no clear D gene. V lost 4 bases and J lost 1, with 10 bases in between. The CDR3 is 13 amino acids. From germline, CDR1 is GTSNPN and CDR2 SVGIG (reference sequence). Written as DNA, the CDR3 is TGTGCCTGGACTAAGACTGAGAACACTGAAGCTTTCTTT. Its translation is CAWTKTENTEAFF.

The V and J genes are TRBV29-1 and TRBJ2-7, with 7 bases that match TRBD1. The junction had 7 bases not matched to a gene; V was cut back by 5 bases and J by 6 bases. Germline lookup yields CDR1 SQVTM and CDR2 ANQGSEA. This CDR3 comprises 12 residues. CDR3 sequence (DNA): TGCAGCGTTCAGCCCCCAGGGGGCGAGCAGTACTTC. This encodes CSVQPPGGEQYF.

The rearrangement links TRBV15 to TRBJ2-7; possible D gene TRBD1, 6 bases. This CDR3 has 16 residues. The germline V gene has CDR1 LNHNV and CDR2 YYDKDF (reference sequence). V lost 4 bases and J lost 0, with 16 bases in between. CDR3 DNA: TGTGCCACCAGCATAGATCGGACAGTAAGCTCCTACGAGCAGTACTTC. As protein: CATSIDRTVSSYEQYF.

The DNA of the CDR3 is TGCAGCGTCGTTGGACAGACCGGCGAGCAGTACTTC. Translated: CSVVGQTGEQYF. This rearrangement joins TRBV29-1 to TRBJ2-7, with D tentatively TRBD1 (6 bases). The CDR3 spans 12 residues. In germline, CDR1 is SQVTM, CDR2 ANQGSEA. Trimming cost V 6 bases and J 6 bases, with 15 bases left between them.

V and J are TRBV7-9 and TRBJ2-7; TRBD2 aligns across 12 bases. The CDR3 has 14 amino acids. The germline V gene encodes CDR1 SEHNR and CDR2 FQNEAQ (reference sequence). Trimming cost V 5 bases and J 4 bases; bases outside gene matches: 3. CDR3 in DNA: TGTGCCAGCAGCCAACTAGCGGGGGGTTACGAGCAGTACTTC. Its translation is CASSQLAGGYEQYF.

V is TRBV18 and J is TRBJ1-1, with TRBD1 as a possible D gene (5 bases). This CDR3 has 15 residues. V was trimmed by 0 bases and J by 2 bases, leaving 10 bases between them. From germline, CDR1 is KGHSH and CDR2 LQKENI. The CDR3 DNA reads TGTGCCAGCTCACCACCGGCAAGGGGTAACACTGAAGCTTTCTTT. It is translated as CASSPPARGNTEAFF.

The chain has TRBV5-4 and TRBJ2-7; TRBD2 agrees at 7 bases. This CDR3 contains 15 residues. CDR1 is SGHNT and CDR2 is YYREEE in the germline V gene (reference sequence). The V segment lost 2 bases and the J segment 3 bases; nucleotides outside the gene matches: 8. The CDR3 bases are TGTGCCAGCAGCTTATTATCGGGAGGAAGCTACGAGCAGTACTTC. It yields the protein CASSLLSGGSYEQYF. The full variable domain, its missing parts supplied by reference TRBV5-4 and TRBJ2-7, is ETGVTQSPTHLIKTRGQQVTLRCSSQSGHNTVSWYQQALGQGPQFIFQYYREEENGRGNFPPRFSGLQFPNYSSELNVNALELDDSALYLCASSLLSGGSYEQYFGPGTRLTVT.

This sequence joins TRBV9 and TRBJ2-1, with TRBD2 matching over 8 bases. The CDR3 covers 15 residues. After removal of 4 bases from V and 1 base from J, the junction contained 4 bases not matched to a gene. The germline V gene encodes CDR1 SGDLS and CDR2 YYNGEE. This CDR3 is CASSFSGSSYNEQFF. The CDR3, as DNA: TGTGCCAGCAGCTTCAGCGGGAGTTCCTACAATGAGCAGTTCTTC.

The J gene is TRBJ1-2, the V gene TRBV18; D is perhaps TRBD1 (6 bases). The CDR3 contains 16 residues. Germline assignment: CDR1 KGHSH and CDR2 LQKENI. The V end was cut by 4 bases, the J end by 4 bases, with 19 bases between. CDR3 sequence (DNA): TGTGCCAGCTCACGTGGGGACACTGGTTTCTCCTATGGCTACACCTTC. Translation: CASSRGDTGFSYGYTF.